The following is a T cell receptor (beta chain) sequence with its context. Its binding antigen is unknown. No quality values exist for individual bases; no much larger clone is one base distant. The data are from a study of T cell clonotyping in hematopoietic cell transplantation (dated by TCRdb to about 2021). Describing the broader study: A total of 130 to 150 blood samples were collected in the study from some 37 consecutive transplant recipients and their related donors. Recruitment of patients ran from 2015 to early 2017, and follow-up continued until September 2020 or until death.

With the immunoSEQ assay, which is a bias-controlled multiplex PCR relying on V- and J-specific primers, TCR beta CDR3 regions were amplified from genomic DNA. In a second PCR step, the CDR3 amplicons were tagged with a proprietary barcode plus Illumina adapter sequences. CDR3 libraries were sequenced on an Illumina MiSeq instrument. In the authors' own workflow: Export and quality control were handled in immunoSEQ Analyzer 3.0, while downstream analyses relied on R Bioconductor and Immunarch. Repertoire metrics were calculated using only productive rearrangements within the normalized downsampled data set. Clonotypes larger than 5 templates in the normalized cohort were defined as pathologically expanded. The Inverse Simpson Index was used to measure repertoire diversity. The non-normalized data set was used for CMV-specificity analyses so that all clonotypes could be captured. Sourced from immuneACCESS, this table was stored by TCRdb with only in-frame sequences that have V and J called. A share of the clones is absent; for the studies checked, an unresolved V gene accounts for under half, and the remainder has no known explanation. V, J and clone size derive from that table, while D and trimming were established from the DNA sequence. For this sample the table gives 69,000 or so clones, of which 94% were detected only once. More than 1.5% of the sample rests with the top ten.

There are 11 amino acids in the CDR3, from cysteine to phenylalanine inclusive. Only the CDR3 DNA stays, 33 bases, in frame from base 1. The germline V gene specifies MNHEY as CDR1 and SVGAGI as CDR2. Trimming at the junction amounts to 10 bases on V and 6 bases on J, and the germline ends lie 12 bases apart. Related transplant donors provided blood samples for TCR beta sequencing. Nuclei Lysis Solution was used to extract genomic DNA from fresh or cryopreserved unfractionated peripheral blood mononuclear cells. General conclusions and limits of the study: Donor and pretransplant recipient Inverse Simpson Index values predicted broader posttransplant TCR repertoire diversity. Overlap with donor repertoires was found for only a small fraction of recipient repertoires, with over 97% found to appear de novo at the given depth. The sample size was limited and the cells went unsorted, which meant the CD4 and CD8 repertoire contributions could not be told apart. A decrease in recipient TCR diversity was observed after transplant, and a progressive increase in pathologically expanded clonotypes was seen from day 30 to day 180.

Sequenced: peripheral blood mononuclear cells. The TCR was taken from a man between 45 and 60 years old in good health. Some clones in this sample may be carry-over from other donors' samples. Here the chain combines TRBV6-5 and TRBJ1-2, and TRBD1 may be the D gene, going by 5 matching bases. The DNA sequence reads TGTGCCACGCTAATCAGGGATGGCTACACCTTC. It codes for CATLIRDGYTF.